Listed below are T cell receptor beta chains from one sample, sequenced in a study of T cell responses to AZD1222 COVID-19 vaccine. TCRdb's table, derived via immunoSEQ multiplex PCR, lists solely in-frame clones and lacks some. The sample shows 150,000 or so clones, around 91% of them seen only once. Source: peripheral blood, taken on day 0 of AZD1222 vaccination. These receptors all come from an adult in good health. Both conserved end residues are part of each CDR3. The order of the fields is D gene, J gene, clone size, V gene, CDR3 length, CDR3 protein, CDR3 DNA. A D gene is named only where the DNA matches it firmly. Clone size, where shown, is once, few, many, or a class for clones that have expanded.

D gene: TRBD2
J gene: TRBJ2-3
clone size: .
V gene: TRBV4-2
CDR3 length: 16
CDR3 protein: CASSQDQRGGTDTQYF
CDR3 DNA: TGTGCCAGCAGCCAAGACCAGCGGGGGGGGACAGATACGCAGTATTTT

D gene: .
J gene: TRBJ1-6
clone size: .
V gene: TRBV18
CDR3 length: 16
CDR3 protein: CASSPPGQGNNSPLHF
CDR3 DNA: TGTGCCAGCTCACCACCGGGCCAGGGAAATAATTCACCCCTCCACTTT

D gene: TRBD2
J gene: TRBJ2-7
clone size: .
V gene: TRBV7-2
CDR3 length: 16
CDR3 protein: CASSLRGSGTTYEQYF
CDR3 DNA: TGTGCCAGCAGCTTAAGGGGTAGCGGGACTACCTACGAGCAGTACTTC

D gene: .
J gene: TRBJ2-1
clone size: .
V gene: TRBV29-1
CDR3 length: 16
CDR3 protein: CSVVSRGQPGGNEQFF
CDR3 DNA: TGCAGCGTTGTAAGCAGGGGACAACCCGGGGGCAATGAGCAGTTCTTC

D gene: .
J gene: TRBJ1-1
clone size: .
V gene: TRBV6-5
CDR3 length: 15
CDR3 protein: CASSYSGTGNTEAFF
CDR3 DNA: TGTGCCAGCAGTTATTCCGGGACGGGGAACACTGAAGCTTTCTTT

D gene: .
J gene: TRBJ1-2
clone size: few
V gene: TRBV4-3
CDR3 length: 14
CDR3 protein: CASSQQGLGYGYTF
CDR3 DNA: TGCGCCAGCAGCCAACAGGGGCTAGGCTATGGCTACACCTTC

D gene: .
J gene: TRBJ2-3
clone size: .
V gene: TRBV7-2
CDR3 length: 17
CDR3 protein: CASSLDHRGSSTDTQYF
CDR3 DNA: TGTGCCAGCAGCTTAGATCATCGGGGGTCTAGCACAGATACGCAGTATTTT

D gene: .
J gene: TRBJ2-1
clone size: .
V gene: TRBV29-1
CDR3 length: 14
CDR3 protein: CSVSVEPGHNEQFF
CDR3 DNA: TGCAGCGTTAGTGTGGAGCCGGGGCACAATGAGCAGTTCTTC

D gene: .
J gene: TRBJ1-6
clone size: .
V gene: TRBV11-2
CDR3 length: 14
CDR3 protein: CASSEQGRDSPLHF
CDR3 DNA: TGTGCCAGCAGCGAACAGGGACGTGATTCACCCCTCCACTTT

D gene: .
J gene: TRBJ2-3
clone size: .
V gene: TRBV7-9
CDR3 length: 15
CDR3 protein: CASSPILGGTDTQYF
CDR3 DNA: TGTGCCAGCAGCCCGATTCTGGGGGGCACAGATACGCAGTATTTT

D gene: .
J gene: TRBJ2-1
clone size: .
V gene: TRBV9
CDR3 length: 12
CDR3 protein: CASSFDYNEQFF
CDR3 DNA: TGTGCCAGCAGCTTCGACTACAATGAGCAGTTCTTC

D gene: TRBD1
J gene: TRBJ1-4
clone size: .
V gene: TRBV4-3
CDR3 length: 15
CDR3 protein: CASSQDGTGNEKLFF
CDR3 DNA: TGCGCCAGCAGCCAAGATGGGACAGGGAATGAAAAACTGTTTTTT

D gene: .
J gene: TRBJ2-3
clone size: .
V gene: TRBV24-1
CDR3 length: 13
CDR3 protein: CATSDRRRGTQYF
CDR3 DNA: TGTGCCACCAGTGACCGTCGGAGAGGTACGCAGTATTTT

D gene: .
J gene: TRBJ2-7
clone size: .
V gene: TRBV4-1
CDR3 length: 14
CDR3 protein: CASSHLWGSDEQYF
CDR3 DNA: TGCGCCAGCAGCCATCTATGGGGGTCAGACGAGCAGTACTTC

D gene: .
J gene: TRBJ2-6
clone size: .
V gene: TRBV7-3
CDR3 length: 15
CDR3 protein: CASSSGHSGANVLTF
CDR3 DNA: TGTGCCAGCAGCTCCGGACACTCTGGGGCCAACGTCCTGACTTTC

D gene: .
J gene: TRBJ2-3
clone size: once
V gene: TRBV18
CDR3 length: 13
CDR3 protein: CASSPTGTDTQYF
CDR3 DNA: TGTGCCAGCTCACCAACGGGCACAGATACGCAGTATTTT

D gene: TRBD2
J gene: TRBJ2-3
clone size: .
V gene: TRBV7-2
CDR3 length: 16
CDR3 protein: CASSFHAGGSTDTQYF
CDR3 DNA: TGTGCCAGCAGCTTTCACGCGGGGGGGAGCACAGATACGCAGTATTTT

D gene: .
J gene: TRBJ2-2
clone size: .
V gene: TRBV7-9
CDR3 length: 16
CDR3 protein: CASSGMAPSNTGELFF
CDR3 DNA: TGTGCCAGCTCTGGAATGGCCCCCTCGAACACCGGGGAGCTGTTTTTT